This T cell receptor beta chain was observed in a study of shared clonotypes between healthy human individuals. As for the study in general: Donors consisted of two women and a few men between 18 and 49.

The CDR3 spans 16 residues. From germline, CDR1 is LNHDA and CDR2 SQIVND (reference sequence). V was trimmed by 4 bases and J by 3 bases, leaving 19 bases between them. Using immunoSEQ multiplex PCR, the repertoire was profiled, and TCRdb retains in-frame clones only, with some absent. The data show 1.5 million to 2.5 million clones, with roughly 95% seen just once and more than 0.95% held by the top ten. Naive CD8 cells lacked CD45RO and underwent positive selection for CCR7, leaving out terminally differentiated effector memory CD45RA+ cells. This chain uses TRBV19 with TRBJ2-7, with D tentatively TRBD1 (6 bases). The sequencing input was naive CD8+ T cells sorted from blood. The receptor's source is a man between 18 and 35 years old in good health. CDR3 sequence (DNA): TGTGCCAGTAGTACGGGACAAAGTTTTTCGATCTACGAGCAGTACTTC. Protein: CASSTGQSFSIYEQYF.